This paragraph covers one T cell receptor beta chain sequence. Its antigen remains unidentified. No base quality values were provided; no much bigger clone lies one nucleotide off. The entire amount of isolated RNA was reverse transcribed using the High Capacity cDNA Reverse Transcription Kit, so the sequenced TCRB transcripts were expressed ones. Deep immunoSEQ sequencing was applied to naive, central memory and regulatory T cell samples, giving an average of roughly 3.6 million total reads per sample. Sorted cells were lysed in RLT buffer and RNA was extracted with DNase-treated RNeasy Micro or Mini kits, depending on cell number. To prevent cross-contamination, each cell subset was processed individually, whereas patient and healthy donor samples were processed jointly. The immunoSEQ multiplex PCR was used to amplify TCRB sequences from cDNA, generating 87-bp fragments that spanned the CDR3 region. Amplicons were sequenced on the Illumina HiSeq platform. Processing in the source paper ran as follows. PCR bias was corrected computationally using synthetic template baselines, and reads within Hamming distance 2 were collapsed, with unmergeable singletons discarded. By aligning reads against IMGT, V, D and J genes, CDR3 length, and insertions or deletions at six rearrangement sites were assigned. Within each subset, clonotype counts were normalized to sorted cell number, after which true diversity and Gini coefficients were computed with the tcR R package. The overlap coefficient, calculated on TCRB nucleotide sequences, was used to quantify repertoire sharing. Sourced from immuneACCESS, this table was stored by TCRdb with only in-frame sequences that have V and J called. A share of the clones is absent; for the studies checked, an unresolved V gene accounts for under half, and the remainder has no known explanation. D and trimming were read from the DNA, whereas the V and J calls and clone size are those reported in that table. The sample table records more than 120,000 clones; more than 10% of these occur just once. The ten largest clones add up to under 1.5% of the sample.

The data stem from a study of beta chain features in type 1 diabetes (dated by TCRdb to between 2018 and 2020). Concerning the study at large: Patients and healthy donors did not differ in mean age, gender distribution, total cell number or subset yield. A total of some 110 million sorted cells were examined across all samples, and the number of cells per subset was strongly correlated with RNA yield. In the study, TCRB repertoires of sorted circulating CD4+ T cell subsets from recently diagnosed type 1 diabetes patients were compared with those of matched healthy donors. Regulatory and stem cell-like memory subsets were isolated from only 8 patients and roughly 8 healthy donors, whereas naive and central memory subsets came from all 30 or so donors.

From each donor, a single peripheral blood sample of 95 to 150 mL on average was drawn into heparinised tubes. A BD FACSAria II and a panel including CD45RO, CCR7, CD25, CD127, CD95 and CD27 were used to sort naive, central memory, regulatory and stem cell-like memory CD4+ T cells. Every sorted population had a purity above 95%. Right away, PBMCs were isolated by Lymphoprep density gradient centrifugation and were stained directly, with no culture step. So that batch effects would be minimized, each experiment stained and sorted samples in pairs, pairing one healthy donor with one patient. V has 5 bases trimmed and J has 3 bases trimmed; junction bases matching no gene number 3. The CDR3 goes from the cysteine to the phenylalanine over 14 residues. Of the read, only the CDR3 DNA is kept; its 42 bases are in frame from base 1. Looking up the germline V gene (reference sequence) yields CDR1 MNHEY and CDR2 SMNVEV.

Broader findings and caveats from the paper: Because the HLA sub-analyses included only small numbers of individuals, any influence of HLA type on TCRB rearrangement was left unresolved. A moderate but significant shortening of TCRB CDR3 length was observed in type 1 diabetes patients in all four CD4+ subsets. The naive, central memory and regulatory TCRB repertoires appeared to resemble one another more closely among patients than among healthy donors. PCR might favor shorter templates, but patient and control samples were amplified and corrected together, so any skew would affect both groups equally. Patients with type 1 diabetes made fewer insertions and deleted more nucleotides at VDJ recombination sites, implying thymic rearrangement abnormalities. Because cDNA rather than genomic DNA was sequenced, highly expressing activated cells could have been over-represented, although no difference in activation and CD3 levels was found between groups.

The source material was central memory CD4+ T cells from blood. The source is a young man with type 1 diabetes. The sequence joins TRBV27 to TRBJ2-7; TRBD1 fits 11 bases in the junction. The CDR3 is CASSRTGGFYEQYF. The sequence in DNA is TGTGCCAGCAGTCGGACAGGGGGCTTCTACGAGCAGTACTTC.